A single sample gave rise to the 18 T cell receptor beta chains below, sequenced in a study of shared clonotypes between healthy human individuals. This table comes from immunoSEQ multiplex PCR, and its TCRdb copy is limited to in-frame clones, with some not included. This sample has about 1.4 million clones, with roughly 97% found just once. Source material: naive CD4+ T cells sorted from blood. Subset reported: CD45RA+ positively selected. These receptors all come from a man aged 25 to 45 in good health.

This chain links TRBV15 with TRBJ2-7; D gene ambiguous. V gave up 0 bases and J gave up 3 bases, with 3 bases separating them. The CDR3 contains 12 residues. CDR1 is LNHNV, CDR2 YYDKDF, per germline (reference sequence). Here the CDR3 reads CATSRERYEQYF. The CDR3 DNA sequence: TGTGCCACCAGCAGAGAACGCTACGAGCAGTACTTC.

A single count supports this clone. The chain has TRBV7-3 and TRBJ2-5; D possibly corresponds to TRBD2 (6 bases). V lost 4 bases and J 2 bases, leaving 14 bases between the germline ends. Per the germline V gene, CDR1 is SGHTA and CDR2 is FQGTGA. CDR3 length: 15 residues. The CDR3 DNA is TGTGCCAGCAGCTCCGGGAACAGCGGGCAAGAGACCCAGTACTTC. It encodes CASSSGNSGQETQYF.

The genes are TRBV19 and TRBJ2-1; possibly TRBD2 for D (5 bases). This CDR3 region has 13 residues. Germline assignment: CDR1 LNHDA and CDR2 SQIVND (reference sequence). Trimming removed 4 bases from V and 6 bases from J, with 10 bases in between. CDR3 amino acids: CASSRGPSNEQFF. The CDR3 DNA sequence: TGTGCCAGTAGTAGAGGGCCGAGCAATGAGCAGTTCTTC. The whole variable domain, filled in from reference TRBV19 and TRBJ2-1, reads DGGITQSPKYLFRKEGQNVTLSCEQNLNHDAMYWYRQDPGQGLRLIYYSQIVNDFQKGDIAEGYSVSREKKESFPLTVTSAQKNPTAFYLCASSRGPSNEQFFGPGTRLTVL.

This clone was detected only once. The same CDR3 is also encoded by other DNA sequences in this sample. The chain links TRBV5-1 to TRBJ2-3; a weak D match, TRBD2 (6 bases). V shed 0 bases and J shed 1 base, with 9 bases lying between them. Germline V gene lookup returns CDR1 SGHRS and CDR2 YFSETQ. This CDR3 spans 15 amino acids. The CDR3 protein is CASSLVSSGTDTQYF. The CDR3 bases are TGCGCCAGCAGCTTGGTTTCTAGCGGCACAGATACGCAGTATTTT.

This chain joins TRBV7-6 and TRBJ2-1; TRBD2 matches 9 bases. The germline V gene has CDR1 SGHVS and CDR2 FNYEAQ. The length of the CDR3 is 17 residues. J gave up 5 bases and V 5 bases, and 13 bases lay outside the gene matches. Here the CDR3 DNA reads TGTGCCAGCAGCCCGGGACTAGCCCCCCGGAACCACAATGAGCAGTTCTTC. Its protein is CASSPGLAPRNHNEQFF.

This clone was detected only once. The chain recombines TRBV28 with TRBJ2-5; D perhaps matches TRBD2 (5 bases). From germline, CDR1 is MDHEN and CDR2 SYDVKM. CDR3 length equals 15 residues. The V end lost 5 bases, the J end lost 1 base, and 14 bases lay between the germline ends. The CDR3 reads CASSAGKLTQETQYF. DNA for the CDR3: TGTGCCAGCAGTGCGGGCAAGCTTACCCAAGAGACCCAGTACTTC.

The chain carries TRBV13 and TRBJ2-7, with 7 positions matching TRBD2. CDR1 and CDR2 from the germline V gene are PRHDT and FYEKMQ (reference sequence). The V segment lost 1 base and the J segment 2 bases; nucleotides outside the gene matches: 14. The CDR3 is 18 amino acids. The CDR3 is CASSLVGLAVTATYEQYF. For the CDR3, the DNA is TGTGCCAGCAGCTTAGTGGGGCTAGCGGTTACCGCGACCTACGAGCAGTACTTC.

The chain employs TRBV29-1 and TRBJ2-7; D remains unclear. The CDR3 contains 12 residues. V was clipped by 7 bases and J by 1 base, with 11 bases between them. Per germline, CDR1 SQVTM and CDR2 ANQGSEA. In nucleotides, the CDR3 is TGCAGCGGCTTCGGGCCATCCTACGAGCAGTACTTC. This encodes CSGFGPSYEQYF.

Note on this clone: The same CDR3 can be traced to other DNA sequences in this sample. The chain carries TRBV2 and TRBJ2-1, with 9 nucleotides matching TRBD2. The CDR3 sequence is 15 residues long. The ends lost 2 bases at V and 7 bases at J; junction bases unmatched: 6. The germline gives CDR1 SNHLY, CDR2 FYNNEI. CDR3 in amino acids: CASSENLAGLNEQFF. Written as DNA, the CDR3 is TGTGCCAGCAGTGAAAACCTAGCGGGACTTAATGAGCAGTTCTTC.

A word on this clone: The identical CDR3 is also encoded by other nucleotide sequences in the sample. V usage is TRBV29-1 and J usage is TRBJ2-3; weak D call: TRBD1 (5 bases). Germline assignment: CDR1 SQVTM and CDR2 ANQGSEA. V was clipped by 4 bases and J by 3 bases, with 11 bases between them. CDR3 length equals 13 residues. The CDR3 DNA reads as TGCAGCGTTGCTAGGGGCAGGACAGATACGCAGTATTTT. Amino acids: CSVARGRTDTQYF.

This clone was recorded once. Other DNA sequences in the same sample also yield this CDR3. V usage is TRBV28 and J usage is TRBJ1-2, with unresolved D. In germline, CDR1 is MDHEN, CDR2 SYDVKM. Trimming took off 4 bases at V and 5 bases at J, with 5 bases between the two ends. The CDR3 runs 11 residues. The DNA for the CDR3 is TGTGCCAGCAGTTCCTCTTATGGCTACACCTTC. It translates to CASSSSYGYTF.

V usage is TRBV6-1 and J usage is TRBJ2-7, with 7 bases identical to TRBD1. The CDR3 runs 12 residues. V lost 6 bases, J lost 5 bases, and 4 bases stayed unmatched. CDR1 and CDR2 (germline): MNHNS, SASEGT. This chain's CDR3 is CASRYRGNEQYF. The CDR3 DNA reads TGTGCCAGCAGGTACAGGGGAAACGAGCAGTACTTC.

This chain links TRBV27 with TRBJ2-3; D gene ambiguous. Germline lookup yields CDR1 MNHEY and CDR2 SMNVEV (reference sequence). Trimming cost V 5 bases and J 1 base, with 22 bases left between them. The CDR3 runs 18 residues. The CDR3 DNA follows: TGTGCCAGCAGTAGGGTCCTTGGCGGCCTAGGAGGCACAGATACGCAGTATTTT. It specifies CASSRVLGGLGGTDTQYF.

The chain recombines TRBV6-5 with TRBJ2-6, with 8 bases identical to TRBD1. The germline CDR1 and CDR2 sequences are MNHEY and SVGAGI. The V gene end was trimmed by 5 bases and the J gene end by 13 bases; junction bases not matched to a gene: 7. The CDR3 contains 13 residues. CDR3: CASSPGQGGVLTF. CDR3 coding DNA: TGTGCCAGCAGTCCCGGACAGGGCGGGGTCCTGACTTTC.

The rearrangement uses TRBV19 and TRBJ1-4; perhaps TRBD1 as D (5 bases). Germline values: CDR1 LNHDA, CDR2 SQIVND (reference sequence). V lost 3 bases and J 4 bases, leaving 9 bases between the germline ends. The length of the CDR3 is 14 residues. Written as DNA, the CDR3 is TGTGCCAGTAGTATCGGGGGGAATAATGAAAAACTGTTTTTT. It translates to CASSIGGNNEKLFF.

The chain recombines TRBV6-6 with TRBJ2-3, with D maybe TRBD1 (5 bases). Germline lookup yields CDR1 MNHNY and CDR2 SVGAGI (reference sequence). CDR3 length: 14 residues. The germline V and J ends were trimmed by 5 bases and 7 bases, with 16 bases remaining between them. The CDR3 reads CASSQQVGPHTQYF. The DNA of the CDR3 is TGTGCCAGCAGTCAACAGGTGGGCCCGCATACGCAGTATTTT.

The V gene is TRBV4-2, the J gene TRBJ1-2; 11 positions agree with TRBD1. This CDR3 region has 17 residues. V shed 0 bases, J shed 8 bases, and the junction held 11 bases outside the gene matches. Germline V lookup: CDR1 LGHNA, CDR2 YNFKEQ. CDR3 in amino acids: CASSQDLALDRGPGYTF. The CDR3 bases are TGTGCCAGCAGCCAAGATCTGGCCCTGGACAGGGGGCCCGGCTACACCTTC.

This chain links TRBV7-2 with TRBJ2-4, with D possibly being TRBD1 or TRBD2 (6 bases each). Germline CDR1 and CDR2: SGHTA and FQGNSA. The CDR3 totals 13 residues. V gave up 6 bases and J gave up 10 bases, with 16 bases separating them. CDR3 sequence: CASSPRGGLIQYF. CDR3 in DNA: TGTGCCAGCAGTCCCAGGGGAGGTTTAATTCAGTACTTC.